These 22 T cell receptor beta chains were sequenced from one sample in a study of blood T cell repertoires in COVID-19. The repertoire was sequenced with immunoSEQ multiplex PCR; TCRdb's copy has only in-frame clones and lacks some. The sample has tens of thousands of clones, roughly 89% seen once. Source material: peripheral blood. The source of these receptors is a woman aged 60-75 years with COVID-19, enrolled during active disease.

V is TRBV2 and J is TRBJ2-7, with D possibly being TRBD2 (7 bases). The CDR3 is 15 amino acids. V lost 4 bases to trimming and J lost 3 bases, with 16 bases between them. Germline V CDR1 and CDR2: SNHLY, FYNNEI. CDR3 residues: CASSGFGGRSYEQYF. Written as DNA, the CDR3 is TGTGCCAGCAGTGGGTTCGGGGGGCGCAGCTACGAGCAGTACTTC.

The chain employs TRBV19 and TRBJ2-1; TRBD1 matches at 9 bases. The CDR3 has 14 residues. Per germline, CDR1 LNHDA and CDR2 SQIVND (reference sequence). V lost 4 bases to trimming and J lost 3 bases; unmatched junction nucleotides: 1. Here the CDR3 reads CASSKDRGYNEQFF. DNA of the CDR3: TGTGCCAGTAGTAAGGACAGGGGCTACAATGAGCAGTTCTTC.

This clone was picked up a small number of times. The CDR3 sequence is CASRRQGSDTQYF. CDR3 coding DNA: TGTGCCAGCAGACGCCAGGGTTCAGATACGCAGTATTTT. This chain links TRBV12-3 or TRBV12-4 with TRBJ2-3; D perhaps matches TRBD1 (5 bases). V dropped 6 bases and J dropped 4 bases, with 11 bases sitting between them. This CDR3 contains 13 residues.

The V call is TRBV3-1 (or the pseudogene TRBV3-2), the J call TRBJ1-1, with 10 bases matching TRBD1. CDR1 is LGHDT and CDR2 is YNNKEL in the germline V gene (reference sequence). J was trimmed by 5 bases and V by 1 base; bases with no gene match: 4. This CDR3 comprises 15 residues. CDR3 DNA: TGTGCCAGCAGCCAAGGGACAGGGGGAGGGACTGAAGCTTTCTTT. Residues: CASSQGTGGGTEAFF.

The chain employs TRBV3-1 (or the pseudogene TRBV3-2) and TRBJ2-2; tentative D call: TRBD2 (6 bases). From germline, CDR1 is LGHDT and CDR2 YNNKEL (reference sequence). V dropped 4 bases and J dropped 6 bases, with 12 bases sitting between them. The CDR3 consists of 14 residues. CDR3 in DNA: TGTGCCAGCAGCCTAGGGGACTTAGCCGGGGAGCTGTTTTTT. It codes for CASSLGDLAGELFF.

The CDR3 spells CATSDGGGGGQNIQYF. The CDR3 DNA follows: TGTGCCACCAGTGATGGAGGTGGGGGAGGCCAAAACATTCAGTACTTC. The gene calls are TRBV24-1 and TRBJ2-4; possible D gene TRBD2, 6 bases. The CDR3 extends over 16 amino acids. The germline gives CDR1 KGHDR, CDR2 SFDVKD. The V end was cut by 3 bases, the J end by 5 bases, with 16 bases between.

The rearrangement links TRBV5-6 to TRBJ2-1; 12 bases are shared with TRBD2. Germline lookup yields CDR1 SGHDT and CDR2 YYEEEE. The CDR3 covers 15 residues. V shed 5 bases, J shed 7 bases, and the junction held 7 bases outside the gene matches. The CDR3 sequence: CASRPGTSGLNEQFF. CDR3 coding DNA: TGTGCCAGCAGGCCCGGGACTAGCGGGCTAAATGAGCAGTTCTTC. The full variable domain, its missing parts supplied by reference TRBV5-6 and TRBJ2-1, is DAGVTQSPTHLIKTRGQQVTLRCSPKSGHDTVSWYQQALGQGPQFIFQYYEEEERQRGNFPDRFSGHQFPNYSSELNVNALLLGDSALYLCASRPGTSGLNEQFFGPGTRLTVL.

The chain couples TRBV2 to TRBJ1-1; TRBD1 might be the D (5 bases). Trimming took 8 bases from V and 6 from J, leaving 16 bases between them. Germline CDR1 and CDR2: SNHLY and FYNNEI. This CDR3 has 13 amino acids. The CDR3 spells CASGQGYPAEAFF. The CDR3 nucleotides are TGTGCCAGCGGTCAGGGTTACCCCGCTGAAGCTTTCTTT.

This clone is a singleton in its sample. The gene calls are TRBV7-9 and TRBJ2-1, with a tentative D call TRBD1 (5 bases). CDR1 SEHNR and CDR2 FQNEAQ come from the germline V gene (reference sequence). The CDR3 extends over 11 amino acids. The ends were cut back, 5 bases at V and 10 bases at J, with 9 bases in the middle. The CDR3 region is CASSAGREQFF. The CDR3 coding sequence is TGTGCCAGCAGCGCAGGGCGGGAGCAGTTCTTC.

The chain has TRBV2 and TRBJ2-7; 8 positions match TRBD1. Germline V gene lookup returns CDR1 SNHLY and CDR2 FYNNEI. CDR3 length: 13 residues. Trimming removed 3 bases from V and 6 bases from J; junction bases left unmatched: 4. The CDR3 sequence: CASSEPDRGEQYF. CDR3 nucleotides: TGTGCCAGCAGTGAGCCCGACAGGGGCGAGCAGTACTTC. The variable domain in full, with the rest retrieved from reference TRBV2 and TRBJ2-7, is EPEVTQTPSHQVTQMGQEVILRCVPISNHLYFYWYRQILGQKVEFLVSFYNNEISEKSEIFDDQFSVERPDGSNFTLKIRSTKLEDSAMYFCASSEPDRGEQYFGPGTRLTVT.

The chain recombines TRBV30 with TRBJ1-2, with D maybe TRBD1 (5 bases). Germline V gene sequence: CDR1 GTSNPN, CDR2 SVGIG (reference sequence). The CDR3 is made up of 14 amino acids. V shed 1 base and J shed 10 bases, with 19 bases lying between them. The CDR3 sequence: CAWSARRTPSDYTF. CDR3 in DNA: TGTGCCTGGAGTGCACGCAGGACACCCAGTGACTACACCTTC.

V gene TRBV11-2 combines with J gene TRBJ1-3, with a tentative D call TRBD1 (5 bases). V lost 2 bases, J lost 0 bases, and 8 bases lay in between. The germline V gene encodes CDR1 SGHAT and CDR2 FQNNGV. The CDR3 totals 15 residues. The chain's CDR3 is CASSLSGGSGNTIYF. In DNA, the CDR3 is TGTGCCAGCAGCTTATCCGGGGGCTCTGGAAACACCATATATTTT.

V usage is TRBV25-1 and J usage is TRBJ2-4; 7 positions agree with TRBD2. V gave up 6 bases and J gave up 7 bases; unmatched junction bases: 12. The CDR3 is made up of 15 amino acids. CDR1 and CDR2 (germline): MGHDK, SYGVNS. CDR3 coding DNA: TGTGCCAGCAGCTGGGGACGGGGGGTGAGGAACATTCAGTACTTC. Translated, it gives CASSWGRGVRNIQYF. The full variable domain, its missing parts supplied by reference TRBV25-1 and TRBJ2-4, is EADIYQTPRYLVIGTGKKITLECSQTMGHDKMYWYQQDPGMELHLIHYSYGVNSTEKGDLSSESTVSRIRTEHFPLTLESARPSHTSQYLCASSWGRGVRNIQYFGAGTRLSVL.

This clone came up a few times. The chain couples TRBV5-1 to TRBJ2-1; D is possibly TRBD1 (6 bases). CDR3 size: 16 residues. CDR1 is SGHRS and CDR2 is YFSETQ in the germline V gene. V was clipped by 3 bases and J by 4 bases, with 17 bases between them. The CDR3: CASSSPGPRGYNEQFF. The CDR3 DNA is TGCGCCAGCAGCTCACCGGGACCCAGGGGATACAATGAGCAGTTCTTC. The variable domain in full, completed from reference TRBV5-1 and TRBJ2-1, reads KAGVTQTPRYLIKTRGQQVTLSCSPISGHRSVSWYQQTPGQGLQFLFEYFSETQRNKGNFPGRFSGRQFSNSRSEMNVSTLELGDSALYLCASSSPGPRGYNEQFFGPGTRLTVL.

The chain combines TRBV28 with TRBJ1-1, with D maybe TRBD1 (5 bases). Trimming removed 1 base from V and 0 bases from J, with 18 bases in between. Germline CDR1 and CDR2: MDHEN and SYDVKM. This CDR3 contains 18 residues. CDR3 residues: CASSLSGGYGVLNTEAFF. CDR3 coding DNA: TGTGCCAGCAGTTTATCCGGGGGGTACGGGGTCTTGAACACTGAAGCTTTCTTT. Drawing the rest from reference TRBV28 and TRBJ1-1, the complete variable domain is DVKVTQSSRYLVKRTGEKVFLECVQDMDHENMFWYRQDPGLGLRLIYFSYDVKMKEKGDIPEGYSVSREKKERFSLILESASTNQTSMYLCASSLSGGYGVLNTEAFFGQGTRLTVV.

The chain employs TRBV10-3 and TRBJ2-1, with a weak D call TRBD2 (5 bases). The CDR3 loop spans 15 amino acids. V lost 10 bases to trimming and J lost 0 bases, with 16 bases between them. Germline V gene lookup returns CDR1 ENHRY and CDR2 SYGVKD. This chain's CDR3 is CASTSEASSYNEQFF. In DNA, the CDR3 is TGTGCCAGCACGTCGGAGGCGAGCTCCTACAATGAGCAGTTCTTC.

The chain is built from TRBV19 and TRBJ2-3; 8 nucleotides match TRBD2. Unmatched junction bases numbered 6, after V lost 7 bases and J lost 3 bases. Germline loops: CDR1 LNHDA, CDR2 SQIVND (reference sequence). This CDR3 has 14 amino acids. The CDR3 sequence is CASTPGGRTDTQYF. CDR3 DNA sequence: TGTGCCAGTACCCCGGGGGGGAGAACAGATACGCAGTATTTT.

This chain connects TRBV28 to TRBJ1-5, with D perhaps matching TRBD1 (6 bases). Looked up from germline, CDR1 is MDHEN and CDR2 is SYDVKM. V was shortened by 2 bases and J by 7 bases, with 24 bases between the two germline ends. This CDR3 has 18 residues. The CDR3 region is CASSLRSPRHGGRQPQHF. The CDR3, as DNA: TGTGCCAGCAGTTTACGGTCCCCGAGACACGGGGGGCGGCAGCCCCAGCATTTT.

V is TRBV4-1 and J is TRBJ2-7; 7 nucleotides match TRBD1. Trimming at V came to 9 bases and at J to 4 bases, leaving 15 bases not matched to a gene. The CDR3 length is 15 residues. CDR1 MGHRA and CDR2 YSYEKL come from the germline V gene. This CDR3 reads CASSVHVQGIYEQYF. The CDR3 DNA sequence: TGCGCCAGTTCAGTCCATGTACAGGGGATATACGAGCAGTACTTC.

The rearrangement joins TRBV19 to TRBJ1-5; tentative D call: TRBD1 (6 bases). Germline assignment: CDR1 LNHDA and CDR2 SQIVND (reference sequence). This CDR3 contains 15 residues. Trimming cost V 5 bases and J 2 bases, with 13 bases left between them. The CDR3 DNA is TGTGCCAGTAGTGGGTCAGGGGATGGCAATCAGCCCCAGCATTTT. It is translated as CASSGSGDGNQPQHF.

This clone was seen only a few times. The V and J genes are TRBV18 and TRBJ1-2, with no clear D. V lost 5 bases, J lost 2 bases, and 21 bases lay in between. From germline, CDR1 is KGHSH and CDR2 LQKENI. This CDR3 spans 17 amino acids. CDR3 nucleotide sequence: TGTGCCAGCTCAGAGACTTCCTTCTCGCCCCCGAACTATGGCTACACCTTC. Its translation: CASSETSFSPPNYGYTF.

This chain joins TRBV5-1 and TRBJ1-5; D remains unclear. CDR3 length equals 15 residues. V was clipped by 4 bases and J by 2 bases, with 13 bases between them. CDR1 is SGHRS, CDR2 YFSETQ, per germline. CDR3 protein: CASSPYEGRNQPQHF. CDR3 DNA sequence: TGCGCCAGCAGCCCCTATGAGGGCCGCAATCAGCCCCAGCATTTT.